This T cell receptor beta chain was found in a study of blood T cell repertoires in COVID-19. The overall study: T cells, B-cell-depleted T cells, or PBMCs provided the cDNA or gDNA that served as material.

The protocol was immunoSEQ multiplex PCR, while the TCRdb copy is restricted to in-frame clones and leaves out a portion. The sample consists of a few hundred thousand clones, around 83% of them appearing once. CDR3 size: 15 residues. Per germline, CDR1 SGHVS and CDR2 FNYEAQ. Trimming at V came to 1 base and at J to 2 bases, leaving 3 bases not matched to a gene. The V and J genes are TRBV7-6 and TRBJ2-7; 9 bases are shared with TRBD2. Sequencing was carried out using peripheral blood. The receptor's source is a woman aged 45-60 years with acute or convalescent COVID-19. The CDR3 region is CASSLDASGAYEQYF. The CDR3 bases are TGTGCCAGCAGCTTAGACGCTAGCGGGGCCTACGAGCAGTACTTC. Supplemented by reference TRBV7-6 and TRBJ2-7, the full variable domain reads GAGVSQSPRYKVTKRGQDVALRCDPISGHVSLYWYRQALGQGPEFLTYFNYEAQQDKSGLPNDRFSAERPEGSISTLTIQRTEQRDSAMYRCASSLDASGAYEQYFGPGTRLTVT.